This T cell receptor beta chain was found in a study of Ad26.COV2.S vaccination and SARS-CoV-2 variants. Study-level background: Ad26.COV2.S was injected intramuscularly once or twice, 56 days apart.

Trimming took 0 bases from V and 5 from J, leaving 4 bases between them. The CDR3 extends over 12 amino acids. Germline-derived CDR1 and CDR2 are LGHDT and YNNKEL (reference sequence). Documented treatment: some 20 received Ad26.COV2.S at low or high dose, single or two shots; roughly five received placebo; per-sample allocation not given. All samples were drawn on day 63, counting from the first vaccine or placebo injection. Regarding this clone: The antigen is not known. In the same sample, other DNA sequences code for this CDR3.

Only in-frame clones appear in the TCRdb table, and some are missing; sequencing was by immunoSEQ multiplex PCR. The sample contains about 390,000 clones, about nine tenths of which appear only once. General study findings and limits: Participants given vaccine showed non-spike TCR breadth similar to that of placebo recipients.

Sequencing used peripheral blood, obtained in a trial of Ad26.COV2.S vaccine versus placebo. The TCR comes from a person between 18 and 60 years old who received the Ad26.COV2.S COVID-19 vaccine or a placebo. This chain joins TRBV3-1 (or the pseudogene TRBV3-2) and TRBJ1-2; D remains unclear. The CDR3 spells CASSQENYGYTF. The CDR3 DNA is TGTGCCAGCAGCCAAGAGAATTATGGCTACACCTTC.